This T cell receptor (beta chain) came from a study of cytomegalovirus exposure and HLA in healthy donors. The wider study: Roughly 80 million unique TCRs from HLA-typed donors made up an early data release.

Germline CDR1 LNHDA, CDR2 SQIVND (reference sequence). The length of the CDR3 is 11 residues. The ends were cut back, 8 bases at V and 7 bases at J, with 11 bases in the middle. 60 Vbeta and 13 Jbeta primers were used in PCR. Assay: immunoSEQ multiplex PCR; the TCRdb copy retains only in-frame clones and omits some. The sample carries roughly 90,000 clones, more than 80% recorded once. Broader study findings: The availability of immune exposure information extended only to CMV serostatus.

This clone has only a few counts. Its antigen is not known. The material sequenced was PBMCs. This chain links TRBV19 with TRBJ1-2; tentatively, D is TRBD1 (5 bases). This clonotype was obtained from a young man in good health and CMV-seronegative. The CDR3 DNA is TGTGCCAGTGAGGGGAGGGGTGGCTACACCTTC. As protein: CASEGRGGYTF.